The 13 T cell receptor beta chains below come from one sample, sequenced in a study of CD8 T cells in Susac syndrome (dated by TCRdb to the late 2010s). The library was produced with the immunoSEQ multiplex PCR assay. RNA was extracted using the RNeasy kit, and roughly 0.5 to 1 microgram was reverse transcribed with random hexamers. TCRdb redid the processing of the public reads, applying fastp at Q25 and MiXCR, and retained in-frame beta chains. Rows are unified per CDR3 protein, each entry keeping the most common DNA and genes. The table for this sample lists 180,000 or so distinct CDR3 sequences; about 95% of them were counted only once. The ten largest clonotypes hold 0.085% to 0.13% of the sample. The sample comprised CD4+ T cells from PBMCs. The receptor set was obtained from a human donor in good health.

The chain recombines TRBV9 with TRBJ1-2, with no clear D. The CDR3 is made up of 15 amino acids. V lost 0 bases and J lost 7, with 16 bases in between. Germline values: CDR1 SGDLS, CDR2 YYNGEE. The CDR3: CASSVDGSSLGGYTF. Here the CDR3 DNA reads TGTGCCAGCAGCGTAGACGGCAGCTCCTTGGGTGGCTACACCTTC.

V usage is TRBV14 and J usage is TRBJ2-3; D remains unclear. The germline V and J ends were trimmed by 6 bases and 3 bases, with 10 bases remaining between them. This CDR3 contains 13 residues. Looked up from germline, CDR1 is SGHDN and CDR2 is FVKESK. This CDR3 is CASRAILTDTQYF. The CDR3 DNA sequence: TGTGCCAGCAGGGCGATCTTGACAGATACGCAGTATTTT.

The chain uses TRBV27 and TRBJ2-7; no definite D call. CDR1 is MNHEY, CDR2 SMNVEV, per germline (reference sequence). The CDR3 loop spans 13 amino acids. V lost 1 base and J lost 3, with 7 bases in between. CDR3 residues: CASSLYPGYEQYF. The DNA for the CDR3 is TGTGCCAGCAGTTTATATCCTGGCTACGAGCAGTACTTC.

The CDR3 spells CASSQDLASGTNSGEQYF. The CDR3 DNA is TGCGCCAGCAGCCAAGATCTGGCTAGCGGGACCAACTCCGGGGAGCAGTACTTC. The rearrangement links TRBV4-3 to TRBJ2-7; 9 positions agree with TRBD2. Germline V gene lookup returns CDR1 LGHNA and CDR2 YSLEER. V dropped 0 bases and J dropped 7; count of bases not matched to a gene: 16. CDR3 length: 18 amino acids.

The count of this clonotype is one. In DNA form, the CDR3 reads TGTGCCAGCAGCCAAGATGCGGTAGCCGGGCCCGTGGGAGAGACCCAGTACTTC. Its protein is CASSQDAVAGPVGETQYF. V usage is TRBV3-1 and J usage is TRBJ2-5; no clear D gene. The V end was cut by 0 bases, the J end by 4 bases, with 21 bases between. Germline loops: CDR1 LGHDT, CDR2 YNNKEL (reference sequence). This CDR3 spans 18 amino acids.

The chain links TRBV20-1 to TRBJ1-5; maybe TRBD1 (5 bases). The CDR3 sequence is 12 residues long. V lost 2 bases to trimming and J lost 5 bases, with 7 bases between them. Germline V gives CDR1 DFQATT, CDR2 SNEGSKA (reference sequence). The CDR3 region is CSARQGHQPQHF. DNA of the CDR3: TGCAGTGCTAGACAGGGTCATCAGCCCCAGCATTTT.

The chain is built from TRBV7-9 and TRBJ2-5, with 10 bases fitting TRBD2. After removal of 5 bases from V and 1 base from J, the junction contained 7 bases not matched to a gene. This CDR3 spans 16 amino acids. CDR1 SEHNR and CDR2 FQNEAQ come from the germline V gene (reference sequence). The CDR3 sequence is CASSTTGLATQETQYF. CDR3 bases: TGTGCCAGCAGCACGACGGGACTAGCGACCCAAGAGACCCAGTACTTC.

V and J are TRBV20-1 and TRBJ2-1; TRBD2 matches 9 bases. CDR1 and CDR2 (germline): DFQATT, SNEGSKA (reference sequence). The CDR3 totals 14 residues. The V segment lost 6 bases and the J segment 4 bases; nucleotides outside the gene matches: 7. The CDR3 DNA sequence: TGCAGTGCGCCGTCTAGCGGGGTATACAATGAGCAGTTCTTC. This encodes CSAPSSGVYNEQFF.

The chain links TRBV9 to TRBJ2-3, with TRBD2 matching 14 bases. Germline V lookup: CDR1 SGDLS, CDR2 YYNGEE. The CDR3 contains 18 residues. The V segment lost 4 bases and the J segment 0 bases; nucleotides outside the gene matches: 7. CDR3 sequence: CASSLGLAGGTSTDTQYF. The CDR3 region has the DNA TGTGCCAGCAGCCTCGGACTAGCGGGAGGAACTAGCACAGATACGCAGTATTTT.

This clonotype has only one observation. This chain links TRBV9 with TRBJ2-1; D gene unclear. The CDR3 extends over 11 amino acids. V lost 3 bases to trimming and J lost 8 bases, with 6 bases between them. CDR1 SGDLS and CDR2 YYNGEE come from the germline V gene. The CDR3 loop is CASSGFDEQFF. The DNA for the CDR3 is TGTGCCAGCAGCGGATTTGATGAGCAGTTCTTC.

The gene calls are TRBV5-4 and TRBJ2-1, with D tentatively TRBD1 (8 bases). Germline assignment: CDR1 SGHNT and CDR2 YYREEE (reference sequence). V was clipped by 4 bases and J by 9 bases, with 20 bases between them. CDR3 size: 15 residues. CDR3 loop: CASSPDRARESEQFF. Here the CDR3 DNA reads TGTGCCAGCAGCCCGGACAGGGCGCGGGAGAGTGAGCAGTTCTTC.

V gene TRBV29-1 combines with J gene TRBJ1-1; D is unclear. Trimming removed 2 bases from V and 5 bases from J, with 9 bases in between. Germline V gives CDR1 SQVTM, CDR2 ANQGSEA. The CDR3 sequence is 12 residues long. CDR3 DNA: TGCAGCGTTGAATTGGATGTGACTGAAGCTTTCTTT. Amino acids: CSVELDVTEAFF.

The V call is TRBV20-1, the J call TRBJ2-7; the D is unclear. The CDR3 spans 11 residues. Germline CDR1 DFQATT, CDR2 SNEGSKA (reference sequence). The V end was cut by 1 base, the J end by 6 bases, with 7 bases between. The CDR3 region has the DNA TGCAGTGCTAGAGGTTCACGCGAGCAGTACTTC. It encodes CSARGSREQYF.